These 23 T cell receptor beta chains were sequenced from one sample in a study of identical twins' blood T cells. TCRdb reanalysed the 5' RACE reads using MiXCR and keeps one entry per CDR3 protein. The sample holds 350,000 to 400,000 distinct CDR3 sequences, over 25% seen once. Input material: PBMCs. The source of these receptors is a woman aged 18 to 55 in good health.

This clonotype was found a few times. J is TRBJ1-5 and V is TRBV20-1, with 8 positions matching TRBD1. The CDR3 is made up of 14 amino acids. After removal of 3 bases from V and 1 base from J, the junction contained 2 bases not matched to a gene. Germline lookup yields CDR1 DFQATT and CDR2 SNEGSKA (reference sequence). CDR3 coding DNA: TGCAGTGCTAGTCGGACAGGGAGCAATCAGCCCCAGCATTTT. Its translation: CSASRTGSNQPQHF.

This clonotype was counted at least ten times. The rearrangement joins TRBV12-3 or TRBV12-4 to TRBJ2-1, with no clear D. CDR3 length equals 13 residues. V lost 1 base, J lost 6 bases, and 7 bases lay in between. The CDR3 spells CASSLGLSNEQFF. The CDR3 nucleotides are TGTGCCAGCAGTTTAGGGCTTAGCAATGAGCAGTTCTTC.

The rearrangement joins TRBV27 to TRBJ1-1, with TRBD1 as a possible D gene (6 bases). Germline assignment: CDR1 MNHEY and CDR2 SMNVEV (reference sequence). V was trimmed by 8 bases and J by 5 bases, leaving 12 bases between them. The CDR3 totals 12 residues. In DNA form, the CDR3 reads TGTGCCAGCGCAATAGGGGGGACTGAAGCTTTCTTT. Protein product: CASAIGGTEAFF.

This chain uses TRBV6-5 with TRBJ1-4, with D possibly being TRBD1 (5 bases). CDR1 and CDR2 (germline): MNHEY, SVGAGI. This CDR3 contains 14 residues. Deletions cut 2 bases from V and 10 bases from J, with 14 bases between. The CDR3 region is CASSYGQGGSKLFF. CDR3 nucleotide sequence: TGTGCCAGCAGTTACGGCCAGGGAGGATCAAAACTGTTTTTT.

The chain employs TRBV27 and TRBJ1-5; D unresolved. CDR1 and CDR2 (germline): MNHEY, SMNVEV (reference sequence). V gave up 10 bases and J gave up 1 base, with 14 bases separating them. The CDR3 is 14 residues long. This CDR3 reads CATKSYPSNQPQHF. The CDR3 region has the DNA TGTGCCACCAAAAGTTATCCAAGCAATCAGCCCCAGCATTTT.

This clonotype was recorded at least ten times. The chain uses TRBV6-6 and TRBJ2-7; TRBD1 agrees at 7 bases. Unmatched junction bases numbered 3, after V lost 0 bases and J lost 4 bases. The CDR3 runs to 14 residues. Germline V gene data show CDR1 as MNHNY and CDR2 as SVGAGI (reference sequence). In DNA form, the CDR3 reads TGTGCCAGCAGTTACTCACAGGGGACGTACGAGCAGTACTTC. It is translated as CASSYSQGTYEQYF.

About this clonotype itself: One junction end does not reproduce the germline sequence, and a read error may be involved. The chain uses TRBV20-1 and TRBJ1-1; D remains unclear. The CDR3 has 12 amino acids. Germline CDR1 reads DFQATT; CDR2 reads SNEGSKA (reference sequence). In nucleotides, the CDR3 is TGCAGTGCTAGCTTACAGAACGCTGAAGCTTTCTTT. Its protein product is CSASLQNAEAFF.

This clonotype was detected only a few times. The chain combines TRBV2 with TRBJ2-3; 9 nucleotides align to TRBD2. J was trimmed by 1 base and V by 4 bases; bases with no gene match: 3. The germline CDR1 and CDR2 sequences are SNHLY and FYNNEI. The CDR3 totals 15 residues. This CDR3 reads CASSASGARTDTQYF. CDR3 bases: TGTGCCAGCAGTGCTAGCGGGGCCCGCACAGATACGCAGTATTTT.

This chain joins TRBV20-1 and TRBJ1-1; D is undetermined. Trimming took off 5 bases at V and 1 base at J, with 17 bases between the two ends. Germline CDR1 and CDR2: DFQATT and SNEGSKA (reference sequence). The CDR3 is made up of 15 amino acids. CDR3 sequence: CSAPVKALTNTEAFF. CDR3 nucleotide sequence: TGCAGTGCTCCTGTGAAGGCCCTAACGAACACTGAAGCTTTCTTT.

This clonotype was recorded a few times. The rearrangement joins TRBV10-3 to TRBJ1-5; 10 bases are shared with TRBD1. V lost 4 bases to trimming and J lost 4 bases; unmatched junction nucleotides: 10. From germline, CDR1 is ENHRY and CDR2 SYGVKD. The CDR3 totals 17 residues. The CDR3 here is CAISAQTGQGVNQPQHF. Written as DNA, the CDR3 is TGTGCCATCAGTGCCCAAACCGGACAGGGGGTAAATCAGCCCCAGCATTTT.

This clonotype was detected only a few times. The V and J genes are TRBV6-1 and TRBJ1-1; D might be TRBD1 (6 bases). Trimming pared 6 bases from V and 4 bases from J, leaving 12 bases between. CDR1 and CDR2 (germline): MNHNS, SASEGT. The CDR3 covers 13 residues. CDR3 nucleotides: TGTGCCAGCAGATACAGGGTGGGCACTGAAGCTTTCTTT. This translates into CASRYRVGTEAFF.

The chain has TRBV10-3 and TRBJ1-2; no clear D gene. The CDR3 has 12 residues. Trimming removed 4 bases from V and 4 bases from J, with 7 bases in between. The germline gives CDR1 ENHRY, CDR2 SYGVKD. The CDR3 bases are TGTGCCATCAGTGGGGCAGGCTATGGCTACACCTTC. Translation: CAISGAGYGYTF.

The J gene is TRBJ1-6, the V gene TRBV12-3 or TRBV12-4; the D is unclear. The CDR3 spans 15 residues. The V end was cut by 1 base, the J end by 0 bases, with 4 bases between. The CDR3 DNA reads TGTGCCAGCAGTTTAGGCCTCTCCTATAATTCACCCCTCCACTTT. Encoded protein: CASSLGLSYNSPLHF.

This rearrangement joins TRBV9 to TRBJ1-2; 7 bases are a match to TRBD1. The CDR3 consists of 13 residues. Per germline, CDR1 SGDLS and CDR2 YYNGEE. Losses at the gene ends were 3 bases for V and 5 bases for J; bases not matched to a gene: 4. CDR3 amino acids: CASSGTGLYGYTF. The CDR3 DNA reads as TGTGCCAGCAGCGGGACAGGCTTGTATGGCTACACCTTC. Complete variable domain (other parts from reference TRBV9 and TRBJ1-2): DSGVTQTPKHLITATGQRVTLRCSPRSGDLSVYWYQQSLDQGLQFLIQYYNGEERAKGNILERFSAQQFPDLHSELNLSSLELGDSALYFCASSGTGLYGYTFGSGTRLTVV.

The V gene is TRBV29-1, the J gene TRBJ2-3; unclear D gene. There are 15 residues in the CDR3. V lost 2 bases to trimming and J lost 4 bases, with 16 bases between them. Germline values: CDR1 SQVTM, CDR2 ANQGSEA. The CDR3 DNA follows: TGCAGCGTTGAATGGCAAGGATCCGTACCAGATACGCAGTATTTT. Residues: CSVEWQGSVPDTQYF.

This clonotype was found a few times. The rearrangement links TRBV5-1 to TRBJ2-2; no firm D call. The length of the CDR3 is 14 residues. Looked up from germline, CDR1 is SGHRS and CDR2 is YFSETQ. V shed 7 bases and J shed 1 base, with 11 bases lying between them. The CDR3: CASGVVENTGELFF. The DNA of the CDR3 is TGCGCCAGCGGGGTGGTGGAGAACACCGGGGAGCTGTTTTTT.

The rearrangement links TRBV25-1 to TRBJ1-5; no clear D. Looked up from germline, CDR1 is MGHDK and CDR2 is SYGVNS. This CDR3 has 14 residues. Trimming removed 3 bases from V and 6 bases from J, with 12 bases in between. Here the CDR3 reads CASSDSLEAQPQHF. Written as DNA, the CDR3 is TGTGCCAGCAGTGATTCTTTGGAGGCTCAGCCCCAGCATTTT.

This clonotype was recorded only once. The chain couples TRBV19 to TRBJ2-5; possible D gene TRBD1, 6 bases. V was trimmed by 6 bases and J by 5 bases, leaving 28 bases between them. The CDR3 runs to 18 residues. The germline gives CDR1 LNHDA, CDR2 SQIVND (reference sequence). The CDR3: CASSDQHYGQIGRETQYF. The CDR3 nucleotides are TGTGCCAGTAGCGACCAACATTACGGACAGATTGGAAGGGAGACCCAGTACTTC.

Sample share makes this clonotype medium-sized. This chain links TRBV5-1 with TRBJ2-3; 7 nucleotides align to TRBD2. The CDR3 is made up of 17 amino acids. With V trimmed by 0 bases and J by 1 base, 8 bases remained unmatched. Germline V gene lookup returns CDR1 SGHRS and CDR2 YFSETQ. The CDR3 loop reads CASSLVVTGGGTDTQYF. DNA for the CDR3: TGCGCCAGCAGCTTGGTGGTTACGGGAGGCGGCACAGATACGCAGTATTTT.

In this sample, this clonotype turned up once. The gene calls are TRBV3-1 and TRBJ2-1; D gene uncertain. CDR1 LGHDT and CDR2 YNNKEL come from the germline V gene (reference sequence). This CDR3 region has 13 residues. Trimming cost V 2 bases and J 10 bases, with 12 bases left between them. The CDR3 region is CASSQTMTGEQFF. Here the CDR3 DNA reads TGTGCCAGCAGCCAAACTATGACCGGAGAGCAGTTCTTC.

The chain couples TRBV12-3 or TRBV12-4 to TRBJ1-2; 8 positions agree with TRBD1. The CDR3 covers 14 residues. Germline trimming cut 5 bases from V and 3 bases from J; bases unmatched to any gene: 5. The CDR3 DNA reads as TGTGCCAGCAGTCCTGGGACAGGCGACTATGGCTACACCTTC. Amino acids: CASSPGTGDYGYTF.

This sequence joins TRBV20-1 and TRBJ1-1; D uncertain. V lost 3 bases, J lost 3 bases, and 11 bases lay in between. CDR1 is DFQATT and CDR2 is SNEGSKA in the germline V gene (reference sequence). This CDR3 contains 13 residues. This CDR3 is CSASRPEDTEAFF. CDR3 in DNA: TGCAGTGCTAGTCGCCCGGAGGACACTGAAGCTTTCTTT.

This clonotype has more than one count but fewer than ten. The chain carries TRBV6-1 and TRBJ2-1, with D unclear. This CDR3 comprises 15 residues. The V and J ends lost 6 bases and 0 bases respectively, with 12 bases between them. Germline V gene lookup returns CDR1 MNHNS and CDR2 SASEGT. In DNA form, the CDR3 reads TGTGCCAGCAGAGATCAGTTACGCTCCTACAATGAGCAGTTCTTC. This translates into CASRDQLRSYNEQFF.